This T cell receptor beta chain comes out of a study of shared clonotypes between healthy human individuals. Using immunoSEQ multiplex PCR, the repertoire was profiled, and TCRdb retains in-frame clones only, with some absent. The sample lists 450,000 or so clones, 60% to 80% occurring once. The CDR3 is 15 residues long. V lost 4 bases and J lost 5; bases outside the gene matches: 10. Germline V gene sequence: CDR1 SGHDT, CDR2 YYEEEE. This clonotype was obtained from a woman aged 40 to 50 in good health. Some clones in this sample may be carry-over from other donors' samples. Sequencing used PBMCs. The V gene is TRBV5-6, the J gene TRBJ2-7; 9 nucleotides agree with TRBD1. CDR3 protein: CASSPPPGTGHEQYF. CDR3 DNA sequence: TGTGCCAGCAGCCCACCCCCCGGGACAGGGCACGAGCAGTACTTC.